This entry is about one TCR beta chain. Its specificity is not known. This sample stems from a study of OX40 agonist ivuxolimab in advanced cancers. Study-wide points: At 0.1 to 3.0 mg/kg, CD4+ and CD8+ blood T cells expanded clonally by week 6. Low normalized clonal expansion also occurred in some nonresponding patients. Antigen specificity remained undetermined for the expanded peripheral T cells. Among the lowest levels of clonal expansion were found in partial responders at 0.1-3.0 mg/kg.

Generated by immunoSEQ multiplex PCR, the TCRdb table keeps only in-frame clones and is missing some. The data contain some 19,000 clones, more than 80% of them singletons. Germline values: CDR1 SGDLS, CDR2 YYNGEE. The CDR3 consists of 15 residues. V gave up 0 bases and J gave up 10 bases, with 17 bases separating them. The sequence was obtained from an adult with an advanced solid tumor such as melanoma, head and neck, liver or kidney cancer. The sample consisted of CD4+ or CD8+ T cells sorted from blood, taken in a trial of the OX40 agonist ivuxolimab. The gene calls are TRBV9 and TRBJ2-1; D gene unclear. The CDR3 region is CASSVGRHLFLEQFF. The CDR3 DNA is TGTGCCAGCAGCGTAGGCAGACACCTATTCTTGGAGCAGTTCTTC.